This T cell receptor (beta chain) was profiled in a study of shared clonotypes between healthy human individuals. Study-wide results and caveats: Among the subsets, naive ones generally showed larger estimated richness than memory ones. Among non-shared clonotypes, generation probabilities were lower than among those shared by all four donors. Of the naive CD4 clonotypes, roughly 5% were shared across four donors.

A word on this clone: Its cognate antigen is unknown.

In germline, CDR1 is SGHTA, CDR2 FQGTGA. V lost 5 bases to trimming and J lost 0 bases, with 20 bases between them. CDR3 length equals 17 residues. Deep level was the assay's run setting. Clones were sequenced by immunoSEQ multiplex PCR, and TCRdb holds only the in-frame ones, with some missing. The repertoire holds roughly 720,000 clones, with 90% as singletons. The sequencing sample was made of memory CD8+ T cells from PBMCs. The subset was: CD45RO+ cells pooled with CCR7-negative TemRA cells. This chain uses TRBV7-3 with TRBJ2-7; D is undetermined. The TCR was taken from a man younger than 35 in good health. Some clones in this sample may be carry-over from other donors' samples. For the CDR3, the DNA is TGTGCCAGCAGCATTAGCCACCCTATTTATAGCTCCTACGAGCAGTACTTC. Translation gives CASSISHPIYSSYEQYF. The full variable domain, rest sourced from reference TRBV7-3 and TRBJ2-7, is GAGVSQTPSNKVTEKGKYVELRCDPISGHTALYWYRQSLGQGPEFLIYFQGTGAADDSGLPNDRFFAVRPEGSVSTLKIQRTERGDSAVYLCASSISHPIYSSYEQYFGPGTRLTVT.